The 24 T cell receptor beta chains listed next were all sequenced from one sample in a study of blood T cell repertoires in COVID-19. Assay: immunoSEQ multiplex PCR; the TCRdb copy retains only in-frame clones and omits some. The table shows roughly 460,000 clones, with roughly 90% occurring only once. Sample: peripheral blood. The receptors stem from a man younger than 35 with COVID-19, enrolled during active disease.

This sequence joins TRBV5-1 and TRBJ2-2, with TRBD1 matching over 9 bases. The CDR3 has 15 residues. With 5 bases clipped from V and 2 bases from J, the junction kept 4 bases outside the gene matches. Germline CDR1 is SGHRS and CDR2 is YFSETQ. The CDR3 bases are TGCGCCAGCAGAGGGACAGGGCTCAACACCGGGGAGCTGTTTTTT. It specifies CASRGTGLNTGELFF.

This clone was counted once. V gene TRBV5-1 combines with J gene TRBJ2-5; 13 bases map to TRBD2. The V and J ends lost 4 bases and 6 bases, in that order; junction bases with no gene match: 12. The CDR3 has 17 residues. The germline V gene has CDR1 SGHRS and CDR2 YFSETQ. CDR3 nucleotide sequence: TGCGCCAGCAGCCCCGAACTACTAGCGGGAGGGGTAAAGACCCAGTACTTC. Translating gives CASSPELLAGGVKTQYF.

The chain employs TRBV27 and TRBJ2-1, with D perhaps TRBD2 (6 bases). Germline CDR1 and CDR2: MNHEY and SMNVEV (reference sequence). The CDR3 is made up of 15 amino acids. V lost 10 bases and J lost 7, with 23 bases in between. CDR3 in DNA: TGTGCCACTCAACTAGCCCACAATTTAAGGAATGAGCAGTTCTTC. Amino acid sequence: CATQLAHNLRNEQFF.

This clone was detected only a few times. The chain has TRBV12-5 and TRBJ2-7; no clear D gene. V was clipped by 6 bases and J by 4 bases, with 10 bases between them. Germline V lookup: CDR1 LGHNT, CDR2 FRNRAP. This CDR3 comprises 12 residues. The DNA for the CDR3 is TGTGCTAGTGGAGGAACAGCTTACGAGCAGTACTTC. Amino acids: CASGGTAYEQYF. Full variable domain (missing parts from reference TRBV12-5 and TRBJ2-7): DARVTQTPRHKVTEMGQEVTMRCQPILGHNTVFWYRQTMMQGLELLAYFRNRAPLDDSGMPKDRFSAEMPDATLATLKIQPSEPRDSAVYFCASGGTAYEQYFGPGTRLTVT.

The V gene is TRBV30, the J gene TRBJ1-1; a possible D gene is TRBD1 (5 bases). Germline V gene sequence: CDR1 GTSNPN, CDR2 SVGIG (reference sequence). V gave up 5 bases and J gave up 4 bases, with 14 bases separating them. This CDR3 region has 13 residues. DNA for the CDR3: TGTGCCTGGCGAGGACAAAGGTTCACTGAAGCTTTCTTT. It specifies CAWRGQRFTEAFF.

The CDR3 is CASSFTSGGPIGTQYF. CDR3 coding DNA: TGTGCCAGCAGTTTTACTAGCGGGGGGCCCATCGGGACCCAGTACTTC. The chain employs TRBV27 and TRBJ2-5; 12 bases are a match to TRBD2. Trimming removed 3 bases from V and 7 bases from J; junction bases left unmatched: 9. Germline V gives CDR1 MNHEY, CDR2 SMNVEV (reference sequence). The CDR3 length is 16 residues.

This chain joins TRBV29-1 and TRBJ2-3, with D possibly matching TRBD2 (6 bases). Germline V gene lookup returns CDR1 SQVTM and CDR2 ANQGSEA. V lost 5 bases, J lost 3 bases, and 12 bases lay in between. This CDR3 contains 13 residues. CDR3 sequence: CSVKVGGTDTQYF. CDR3 nucleotide sequence: TGCAGCGTTAAAGTGGGGGGAACAGATACGCAGTATTTT.

The chain uses TRBV10-2 and TRBJ2-7; a possible D gene is TRBD1 (6 bases). Looked up from germline, CDR1 is WSHSY and CDR2 is SAAADI. The CDR3 has 14 residues. V lost 5 bases and J 2 bases, leaving 13 bases between the germline ends. This CDR3 reads CASSWSGDTYEQYF. The CDR3 bases are TGCGCCAGCAGTTGGTCAGGGGATACCTACGAGCAGTACTTC.

This clone was counted once. The chain joins TRBV9 to TRBJ2-1, with 14 bases identical to TRBD2. The CDR3 is 18 residues long. Germline V gene lookup returns CDR1 SGDLS and CDR2 YYNGEE. With V trimmed by 3 bases and J by 4 bases, 9 bases remained unmatched. The CDR3 loop reads CASSGGTSGGHGYNEQFF. The CDR3 DNA follows: TGTGCCAGCAGCGGAGGGACTAGCGGGGGCCATGGGTACAATGAGCAGTTCTTC.

This clone was recorded only once. The chain carries TRBV25-1 and TRBJ2-5; 9 bases match TRBD2. The germline gives CDR1 MGHDK, CDR2 SYGVNS. V was clipped by 5 bases and J by 5 bases; unmatched bases: 6. The CDR3 has 14 amino acids. This chain's CDR3 is CASSRGRAAETQYF. The CDR3 bases are TGTGCCAGCAGTCGCGGGAGGGCCGCTGAGACCCAGTACTTC.

The V call is TRBV7-2, the J call TRBJ1-1; D remains ambiguous. The CDR3 has 13 residues. The V end was cut by 4 bases, the J end by 5 bases, with 11 bases between. The germline V gene encodes CDR1 SGHTA and CDR2 FQGNSA. The CDR3 region is CASSSMARTEAFF. CDR3 nucleotides: TGTGCCAGCAGCTCCATGGCGAGGACTGAAGCTTTCTTT. Variable domain in full (rest from reference TRBV7-2 and TRBJ1-1): GAGVSQSPSNKVTEKGKDVELRCDPISGHTALYWYRQSLGQGLEFLIYFQGNSAPDKSGLPSDRFSAERTGGSVSTLTIQRTQQEDSAVYLCASSSMARTEAFFGQGTRLTVV.

J is TRBJ1-6 and V is TRBV10-2, with 7 nucleotides matching TRBD1. CDR1 and CDR2 from the germline V gene are WSHSY and SAAADI. V shed 0 bases, J shed 7 bases, and the junction held 3 bases outside the gene matches. The CDR3 runs to 15 residues. DNA for the CDR3: TGCGCCAGCAGTGAGTCCGGGACAGAGAATTCACCCCTCCACTTT. Encoded protein: CASSESGTENSPLHF.

The chain joins TRBV27 to TRBJ2-7; 7 bases agree with TRBD2. CDR1 and CDR2 from the germline V gene are MNHEY and SMNVEV (reference sequence). This CDR3 is built from 13 residues. Losses at the gene ends were 8 bases for V and 3 bases for J; bases not matched to a gene: 7. CDR3 sequence: CASAGDRGYEQYF. CDR3 DNA sequence: TGTGCCAGCGCGGGAGACAGAGGCTACGAGCAGTACTTC.

The gene calls are TRBV5-4 and TRBJ1-2; D not certain. V was pared by 1 base and J by 9 bases, with 10 bases between. Germline V gene lookup returns CDR1 SGHNT and CDR2 YYREEE (reference sequence). This CDR3 region has 12 residues. CDR3 coding DNA: TGTGCCAGCAGCTTGCCGCCCGGGAGCTACACCTTC. This codes for CASSLPPGSYTF.

CDR3 amino acids: CASSFGLLGGELFF. CDR3 coding DNA: TGTGCCAGCAGTTTCGGACTGCTAGGTGGGGAGCTGTTTTTT. V usage is TRBV6-5 and J usage is TRBJ2-2; maybe TRBD2 (5 bases). With 4 bases removed from V and 8 bases from J, the gap between germline ends came to 14 bases. The germline CDR1 and CDR2 sequences are MNHEY and SVGAGI. The CDR3 spans 14 residues.

This clone was counted once. This chain joins TRBV6-5 and TRBJ2-5; D remains unclear. This CDR3 region has 13 residues. The V end was cut by 7 bases, the J end by 3 bases, with 12 bases between. CDR1 MNHEY and CDR2 SVGAGI come from the germline V gene. The CDR3 region is CASMNTPEETQYF. Here the CDR3 DNA reads TGTGCCAGCATGAACACCCCAGAAGAGACCCAGTACTTC.

The chain carries TRBV4-2 and TRBJ2-1, with 12 bases identical to TRBD2. The germline V gene encodes CDR1 LGHNA and CDR2 YNFKEQ. The CDR3 runs to 17 residues. V lost 3 bases and J lost 3; bases outside the gene matches: 6. CDR3 residues: CASSHLAGGEYYNEQFF. For the CDR3, the DNA is TGTGCCAGCAGCCACCTAGCGGGGGGGGAATACTACAATGAGCAGTTCTTC.

This chain links TRBV7-6 with TRBJ2-1, with TRBD2 identical over 11 bases. The CDR3 has 15 amino acids. Germline lookup yields CDR1 SGHVS and CDR2 FNYEAQ. After removal of 3 bases from V and 8 bases from J, the junction contained 6 bases not matched to a gene. This CDR3 reads CASSFSGRAVHEQFF. The CDR3 DNA reads as TGTGCCAGCAGCTTTAGCGGGAGGGCCGTGCATGAGCAGTTCTTC.

This clone has just a few counts. The genes are TRBV10-2 and TRBJ2-7, with TRBD2 matching over 9 bases. V gave up 8 bases and J gave up 0 bases; unmatched junction bases: 8. Germline CDR1 and CDR2: WSHSY and SAAADI. CDR3 length equals 15 residues. The CDR3 is CASLWRGGSSYEQYF. The CDR3 bases are TGCGCCAGCCTTTGGCGGGGGGGAAGCTCCTACGAGCAGTACTTC.

CDR3 nucleotide sequence: TGTGCCAGCAGGGATCAAACATGGGGCCAGGGGACCGGGGAGCTGTTTTTT. The encoded protein is CASRDQTWGQGTGELFF. The J gene is TRBJ2-2, the V gene TRBV3-1 (or the pseudogene TRBV3-2), with a weak D call TRBD1 (6 bases). Trimming removed 6 bases from V and 5 bases from J, with 22 bases in between. CDR1 LGHDT and CDR2 YNNKEL come from the germline V gene (reference sequence). This CDR3 contains 17 residues.

This clone was counted a single time. The V call is TRBV7-3, the J call TRBJ2-1; D not resolved. The ends were cut back, 2 bases at V and 6 bases at J, with 8 bases in the middle. The CDR3 sequence is 13 residues long. Germline V lookup: CDR1 SGHTA, CDR2 FQGTGA. CDR3 coding DNA: TGTGCCAGCAGCTTAGGTACTGTCAATGAGCAGTTCTTC. Translation gives CASSLGTVNEQFF.

Remarks on this clone: Within the sample, other DNA sequences also encode this same CDR3. The genes are TRBV4-2 and TRBJ2-7, with TRBD1 matching 7 bases. Germline V gives CDR1 LGHNA, CDR2 YNFKEQ. There are 14 residues in the CDR3. V trimming: 3 bases; J trimming: 2 bases; junction bases outside the gene matches: 4. The CDR3 loop is CASSQGDRAYEQYF. Written as DNA, the CDR3 is TGTGCCAGCAGCCAGGGGGACAGAGCCTACGAGCAGTACTTC.

The chain carries TRBV24-1 and TRBJ2-3; 7 bases fit TRBD2. CDR3 length: 14 amino acids. Per the germline V gene, CDR1 is KGHDR and CDR2 is SFDVKD. With V trimmed by 4 bases and J by 4 bases, 4 bases remained unmatched. The CDR3 DNA follows: TGTGCCACCAGTGACGCTCGGGGGGCAGATACGCAGTATTTT. It translates to CATSDARGADTQYF.

This chain links TRBV3-1 (or the pseudogene TRBV3-2) with TRBJ2-1; D is unclear. V lost 1 base to trimming and J lost 13 bases, with 20 bases between them. Looked up from germline, CDR1 is LGHDT and CDR2 is YNNKEL (reference sequence). The CDR3 loop spans 15 amino acids. CDR3 region: CASSQGNRFFGRQFF. CDR3 DNA sequence: TGTGCCAGCAGCCAAGGTAATAGGTTTTTTGGGCGACAGTTCTTC.